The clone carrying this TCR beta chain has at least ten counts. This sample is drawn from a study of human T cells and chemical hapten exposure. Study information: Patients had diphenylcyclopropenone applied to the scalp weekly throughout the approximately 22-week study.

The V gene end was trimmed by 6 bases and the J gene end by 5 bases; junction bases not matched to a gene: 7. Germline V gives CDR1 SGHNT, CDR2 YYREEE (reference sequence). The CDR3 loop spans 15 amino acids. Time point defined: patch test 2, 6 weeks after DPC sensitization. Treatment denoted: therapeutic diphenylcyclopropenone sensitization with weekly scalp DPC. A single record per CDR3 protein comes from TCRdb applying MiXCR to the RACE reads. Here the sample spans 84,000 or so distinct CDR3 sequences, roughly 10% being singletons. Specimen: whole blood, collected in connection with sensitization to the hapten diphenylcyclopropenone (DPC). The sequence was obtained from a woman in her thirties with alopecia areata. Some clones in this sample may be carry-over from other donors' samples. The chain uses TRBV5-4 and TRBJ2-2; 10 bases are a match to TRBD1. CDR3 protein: CASKLDRGVTGELFF. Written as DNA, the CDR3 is TGTGCCAGCAAATTGGACAGGGGGGTTACCGGGGAGCTGTTTTTT.